The rows below give T cell receptor beta chains drawn from one sample of a study of blood T cell repertoires in COVID-19. Clones were sequenced by immunoSEQ multiplex PCR, and TCRdb holds only the in-frame ones, with some missing. Among over 15,000 clones listed, around nine tenths were seen once. Specimen: peripheral blood. The receptors stem from a human donor in a cohort sampled during active COVID-19. Both conserved end residues are part of each CDR3.

V: TRBV27; CDR3: CASSLGTGRARETQYF
V: TRBV5-1; CDR3: CASSATPAGVSYEQYF
V: TRBV2; CDR3: CASSEGAGYGYTF
V: TRBV5-1; CDR3: CASSLAGGTGNTIYF
V: TRBV5-1; CDR3: CASSPGQVNEKLFF
V: TRBV15; CDR3: CATSREVGGLQDTIYF
V: TRBV3-1/TRBV3-2; CDR3: CASSPTLGGNTEAFF
V: TRBV11-3; CDR3: CASSLTGVLFGTDTQYF
V: TRBV18; CDR3: CASSRGQNNEQFF
V: TRBV7-3; CDR3: CASSSTSGSNEQFF